Listed below are T cell receptor beta chains from one sample, sequenced in a study of blood T cell repertoires in COVID-19. TCRdb keeps only in-frame clones here, not all; method: immunoSEQ multiplex PCR. Here the sample spans under 350,000 clones, 89% being singletons. The sequenced material came from peripheral blood. The source is a young woman with COVID-19, enrolled during active disease. Each CDR3 is given with its conserved first and last residue. D genes are given only for firm matches. Rows may omit the clone size; those that give it use once, few, many or a size class.

J,V,size,D,DNA,CDR3
TRBJ1-2,TRBV5-1,-,-,TGCGCCAGCAGGGTGGACGGGAGCTATGGCTACACCTTC,CASRVDGSYGYTF
TRBJ2-3,TRBV27,once,-,TGTGCCAGCAGTTTAGTGGCAGGGGAAGACACAGATACGCAGTATTTT,CASSLVAGEDTDTQYF
TRBJ1-6,TRBV10-1,-,-,TGCGCCAGCAGTGCAACAGGGTTGAATGGGCCCCTCCACTTT,CASSATGLNGPLHF
TRBJ2-5,TRBV3-1/TRBV3-2,once,TRBD1,TGTGCCAGCAGCCAAGGCTTCCGGGACAGAAAAGAGACCCAGTACTTC,CASSQGFRDRKETQYF
TRBJ1-6,TRBV10-1,-,-,TGCGCCAGCAGTGGGGGGGAGGGGGATTATAATTCACCCCTCCACTTT,CASSGGEGDYNSPLHF
TRBJ1-1,TRBV2,-,-,TGTGCCAGCAGTGTTGGGGCCTTGAACACTGAAGCTTTCTTT,CASSVGALNTEAFF
TRBJ2-5,TRBV18,-,-,TGTGCCAGCTCACCCCCGGCCGGTCGGGGAGAGACCCAGTACTTC,CASSPPAGRGETQYF
TRBJ2-5,TRBV4-3,-,-,TGCGCCAGCAGCCAAGTTCTAGCCGAATCGCAAGAGACCCAGTACTTC,CASSQVLAESQETQYF
TRBJ1-1,TRBV19,-,-,TGTGCCAGTAGGCGGGGGTTCACTGAAGCTTTCTTT,CASRRGFTEAFF
TRBJ1-4,TRBV30,-,TRBD1,TGTGCCTGGAGTGCGTACAGGGGAACTAATGAAAAACTGTTTTTT,CAWSAYRGTNEKLFF
TRBJ1-1,TRBV12-2,-,-,TGTGCAAGTCGCTTTAGGTCCGGGACAGACTACACTGAAGCTTTCTTT,CASRFRSGTDYTEAFF
TRBJ2-1,TRBV5-8,few,-,TGTGCCAGCAGCCCCCTCGGGCAGTTCTTC,CASSPLGQFF
TRBJ1-4,TRBV2,-,-,TGTGCCAGCAGACAGGGAGGGCTGTTTTTT,CASRQGGLFF
TRBJ2-3,TRBV19,-,-,TGTGCCAGTTGCGACAGGGGAGGGGGCACAGATACGCAGTATTTT,CASCDRGGGTDTQYF
TRBJ1-2,TRBV30,-,-,TGTGCCTGGAAATGGGGGAGGAGGGCATACACCTTC,CAWKWGRRAYTF
TRBJ2-3,TRBV19,-,TRBD2,TGTGCCAGTAGTATTCCGGGACTAGCGGGGGGAAACACAGATACGCAGTATTTT,CASSIPGLAGGNTDTQYF
TRBJ1-5,TRBV7-6,once,-,TGTGCCAGCAGCTTACTGCAGGGTGGGGGGGATCAGCCCCAGCATTTT,CASSLLQGGGDQPQHF
TRBJ1-1,TRBV9,few,TRBD1,TGTGCCAGCAGCCCCACCCTCGTTGGGACAGGGGGGCCTGAAGCTTTCTTT,CASSPTLVGTGGPEAFF
TRBJ2-3,TRBV7-2,-,TRBD2,TGTGCCAGCAGCTACCTTAGCGGGGGCGAGGGAGATACGCAGTATTTT,CASSYLSGGEGDTQYF
TRBJ1-6,TRBV2,once,-,TGTGCCAGCAGTGACCTGGAGAAAGGTGATTCACCCCTCCACTTT,CASSDLEKGDSPLHF
TRBJ1-4,TRBV14,-,TRBD1,TGTGCCAGCAGCCAAGACCAGGGGGGTGAAAAACTGTTTTTT,CASSQDQGGEKLFF
TRBJ2-3,TRBV4-2,-,TRBD1,TGTGCCAGCAGCCAAGAGGGACAGGGTGGCACAGATACGCAGTATTTT,CASSQEGQGGTDTQYF
TRBJ1-1,TRBV28,-,-,TGTGCCACGCTCAGTTACATGAACACTGAAGCTTTCTTT,CATLSYMNTEAFF
TRBJ2-7,TRBV11-2,-,-,TGTGCCAGCAGCTTAGGAGGTAGCGGCTCCTACGAGCAGTACTTC,CASSLGGSGSYEQYF
TRBJ2-1,TRBV12-5,-,TRBD2,TGTGCTAGTGGTTTGGTAGGGTTGGCGGGGGGGGTCAATGAGCAGTTCTTC,CASGLVGLAGGVNEQFF
TRBJ1-1,TRBV7-9,-,-,TGTGCCAGCAGCCCCATCAGGGCAGGGGACACTGAAGCTTTCTTT,CASSPIRAGDTEAFF
TRBJ2-1,TRBV13,-,TRBD2,TGTGCCAGCAGCTCCCGGACTAGCGGGGGGGCTTTTGATGAGCAGTTCTTC,CASSSRTSGGAFDEQFF
TRBJ2-1,TRBV5-5,-,-,TGTGCCAGCAGCTTATCGTTTGAGCAGTTCTTC,CASSLSFEQFF
TRBJ1-1,TRBV4-1,-,-,TGCGCCAGCAGCCAAGTGACAGAGAACACTGAAGCTTTCTTT,CASSQVTENTEAFF
TRBJ1-5,TRBV6-1,-,-,TGTGCCAGCAGTGAAGCTATTGGGTTCTCGGACAGCCTTTATCAGCCCCAGCATTTT,CASSEAIGFSDSLYQPQHF
TRBJ1-1,TRBV7-9,-,-,TGTGCCAGCAGCTTAGTCGGGGTAACTGGGCGGTACACTGAAGCTTTCTTT,CASSLVGVTGRYTEAFF
TRBJ2-2,TRBV18,-,TRBD1,TGTGCCAGCTCACCAGCCTCAGGGGGCTACACCGGGGAGCTGTTTTTT,CASSPASGGYTGELFF
TRBJ2-2,TRBV10-1,-,TRBD1,TGCGCCAGCAGACAGGGGTTCACCGGGGAGCTGTTTTTT,CASRQGFTGELFF
TRBJ1-3,TRBV9,-,-,TGTGCCAGCAGCGTCAAGGGAGGGTGGGAAAACACCATATATTTT,CASSVKGGWENTIYF
TRBJ2-1,TRBV5-4,-,-,TGTGCCAGCAGCTTGGCGGGGGGCCTTAATGAGCAGTTCTTC,CASSLAGGLNEQFF
TRBJ1-1,TRBV7-3,-,-,TGTGCCAGCAGCACGCAGGGCGGAACTGAAGCTTTCTTT,CASSTQGGTEAFF
TRBJ2-1,TRBV5-1,-,TRBD2,TGCGCCAGCAGCTTGGGGACTAGCGGGGGAGAGCAGTTCTTC,CASSLGTSGGEQFF
TRBJ1-3,TRBV12-3/TRBV12-4,-,-,TGTGCCAGCAGTTTCAGTGGAAACACCATATATTTT,CASSFSGNTIYF
TRBJ1-2,TRBV6-1,-,TRBD1,TGTGCCAGCAGTGAACCATCCCTGACAGGGATCTATGGCTACACCTTC,CASSEPSLTGIYGYTF
TRBJ1-5,TRBV4-1,-,-,TGCGCCAGCAGCACGGGTAGCAATCAGCCCCAGCATTTT,CASSTGSNQPQHF
TRBJ1-3,TRBV6-1,-,-,TGTGCCAGCAGTGAAATACCGACAAGCGGAGGAAACACCATATATTTT,CASSEIPTSGGNTIYF
TRBJ1-1,TRBV7-9,-,-,TGTGCCAGCAGCCTAGAGGACAGCTACACTGAAGCTTTCTTT,CASSLEDSYTEAFF